What follows are 26 T cell receptor beta chains derived from one specimen sequenced in a study of blood T cell repertoires in COVID-19. Generated by immunoSEQ multiplex PCR, the TCRdb table keeps only in-frame clones and is missing some. The table records around 280,000 clones, around nine tenths of them present only once. The sample consisted of PBMCs or T cells enriched from blood (not recorded which). These receptors originate from a woman aged 40 to 55 who had recovered from COVID-19.

The rearrangement links TRBV28 to TRBJ2-5; tentative D call: TRBD1 (6 bases). This CDR3 region has 13 residues. Germline values: CDR1 MDHEN, CDR2 SYDVKM. Between the trimmed V and J ends, which lost 5 bases and 7 bases, there was a span of 14 bases. DNA of the CDR3: TGTGCCAGCAGTGTGAACAGGGTTGGGACCCAGTACTTC. Protein sequence: CASSVNRVGTQYF.

The J gene is TRBJ2-4, the V gene TRBV5-1, with 7 nucleotides matching TRBD2. This CDR3 is built from 17 residues. Germline V gene sequence: CDR1 SGHRS, CDR2 YFSETQ. The trim removed 0 bases at V and 1 base at J, leaving 7 bases unmatched. CDR3 nucleotide sequence: TGCGCCAGCAGCTTGGCGGTCTTGGGAGGGGCCAAAAACATTCAGTACTTC. Encoded protein: CASSLAVLGGAKNIQYF.

The V gene is TRBV4-3, the J gene TRBJ2-1; tentatively, D is TRBD2 (6 bases). Germline loops: CDR1 LGHNA, CDR2 YSLEER. V was clipped by 3 bases and J by 6 bases, with 12 bases between them. The CDR3 covers 14 residues. The CDR3 reads CASSHQTSLNEQFF. CDR3 bases: TGCGCCAGCAGCCACCAGACTAGTCTCAATGAGCAGTTCTTC.

The chain combines TRBV2 with TRBJ1-2; D is ambiguous. In germline, CDR1 is SNHLY, CDR2 FYNNEI. The CDR3 consists of 13 residues. Between the trimmed V and J ends, which lost 3 bases and 2 bases, there was a span of 7 bases. CDR3 bases: TGTGCCAGCAGTGACACTGCGAACTATGGCTACACCTTC. It yields the protein CASSDTANYGYTF.

V is TRBV28 and J is TRBJ2-7; TRBD2 matches at 8 bases. There are 15 residues in the CDR3. V trimming: 5 bases; J trimming: 8 bases; junction bases outside the gene matches: 14. Germline V gene sequence: CDR1 MDHEN, CDR2 SYDVKM. DNA of the CDR3: TGTGCCAGCAGTGCCCCCGGGGGGGGGTGGAACAAGCAGTACTTC. Translated, it gives CASSAPGGGWNKQYF. The complete variable domain, with remaining parts taken from reference TRBV28 and TRBJ2-7, reads DVKVTQSSRYLVKRTGEKVFLECVQDMDHENMFWYRQDPGLGLRLIYFSYDVKMKEKGDIPEGYSVSREKKERFSLILESASTNQTSMYLCASSAPGGGWNKQYFGPGTRLTVT.

This chain connects TRBV28 to TRBJ2-7; 7 positions agree with TRBD1. V was pared by 7 bases and J by 2 bases, with 5 bases of the junction left unmatched. The CDR3 has 13 residues. CDR1 is MDHEN, CDR2 SYDVKM, per germline. The CDR3 is CASKRTGPYEQYF. The CDR3 nucleotides read TGTGCCAGCAAGAGGACAGGTCCCTACGAGCAGTACTTC.

The sample holds one count of this clone. The chain links TRBV6-6 to TRBJ2-7; 8 positions match TRBD1. The CDR3 is made up of 15 amino acids. The V and J ends lost 2 bases and 1 base, in that order; junction bases with no gene match: 4. Germline loops: CDR1 MNHNY, CDR2 SVGAGI (reference sequence). CDR3 in DNA: TGTGCCAGCAGTTACCCCAGGGGGCCTTCCTACGAGCAGTACTTC. Protein: CASSYPRGPSYEQYF.

This rearrangement joins TRBV7-2 to TRBJ1-2; perhaps TRBD1 as D (5 bases). CDR1 and CDR2 (germline): SGHTA, FQGNSA. Trimming removed 1 base from V and 13 bases from J, with 10 bases in between. The CDR3 extends over 11 amino acids. CDR3 region: CASSLVGGITF. CDR3 bases: TGTGCCAGCAGCTTAGTTGGGGGGATCACCTTC.

The chain recombines TRBV19 with TRBJ2-2; D ambiguous. CDR1 is LNHDA and CDR2 is SQIVND in the germline V gene (reference sequence). Deletions cut 10 bases from V and 6 bases from J, with 18 bases between. The CDR3 spans 14 residues. The CDR3 nucleotides are TGTGCCACAGACGGCACCCAACGGGCCGGGGAGCTGTTTTTT. This codes for CATDGTQRAGELFF. The full variable domain, its missing parts supplied by reference TRBV19 and TRBJ2-2, is DGGITQSPKYLFRKEGQNVTLSCEQNLNHDAMYWYRQDPGQGLRLIYYSQIVNDFQKGDIAEGYSVSREKKESFPLTVTSAQKNPTAFYLCATDGTQRAGELFFGEGSRLTVL.

The chain joins TRBV19 to TRBJ1-3; D perhaps matches TRBD1 (5 bases). V lost 8 bases, J lost 3 bases, and 17 bases lay in between. Germline loops: CDR1 LNHDA, CDR2 SQIVND (reference sequence). The CDR3 spans 15 residues. The CDR3 region is CASHPRQGGGNTIYF. Here the CDR3 DNA reads TGTGCCAGTCACCCGAGGCAGGGCGGTGGAAACACCATATATTTT.

The V and J genes are TRBV5-4 and TRBJ2-5, with 12 positions matching TRBD2. Per germline, CDR1 SGHNT and CDR2 YYREEE (reference sequence). V was clipped by 4 bases and J by 1 base; unmatched bases: 5. CDR3 length: 16 amino acids. The CDR3 loop reads CASSRRTSGIQETQYF. The CDR3, as DNA: TGTGCCAGCAGCCGACGGACTAGCGGGATCCAAGAGACCCAGTACTTC.

The chain is built from TRBV2 and TRBJ1-4; D uncertain. Germline values: CDR1 SNHLY, CDR2 FYNNEI. The CDR3 is made up of 13 amino acids. Trimming shortened V by 6 bases and J by 5 bases, and 10 bases separated the two germline ends. The CDR3 loop reads CASSRDMNEKLFF. Written as DNA, the CDR3 is TGTGCCAGCAGCCGAGACATGAATGAAAAACTGTTTTTT.

V is TRBV4-2 and J is TRBJ1-5; no clear D. Per the germline V gene, CDR1 is LGHNA and CDR2 is YNFKEQ. Trimming removed 1 base from V and 4 bases from J, with 11 bases in between. This CDR3 has 15 residues. CDR3 protein: CASSQAYGENQPQHF. The CDR3 region has the DNA TGTGCCAGCAGCCAAGCCTACGGGGAAAATCAGCCCCAGCATTTT.

V and J are TRBV19 and TRBJ2-1; maybe TRBD1 (5 bases). Germline lookup yields CDR1 LNHDA and CDR2 SQIVND (reference sequence). This CDR3 has 14 amino acids. Trimming removed 10 bases from V and 5 bases from J, with 18 bases in between. The CDR3 is CATRQHDENNEQFF. In DNA, the CDR3 is TGTGCCACTCGACAGCACGATGAAAACAATGAGCAGTTCTTC.

The V gene is TRBV11-3, the J gene TRBJ2-1, with D perhaps TRBD2 (5 bases). Germline V gene lookup returns CDR1 SGHNT and CDR2 YENEEA. Trimming removed 4 bases at V and 9 bases at J, with 25 bases between. The CDR3 is 17 residues long. CDR3: CASSSTRGKAPIGEQFF. The CDR3 DNA sequence: TGTGCCAGCAGCTCCACCCGAGGGAAGGCCCCCATCGGTGAGCAGTTCTTC.

V usage is TRBV9 and J usage is TRBJ1-5, with 9 bases matching TRBD1. Germline-derived CDR1 and CDR2 are SGDLS and YYNGEE. The J segment lost 4 bases and the V segment lost 4 bases, leaving 3 bases of the junction unmatched. The CDR3 covers 14 residues. CDR3 in DNA: TGTGCCAGCAGCCCTGGACAGGGGAATCAGCCCCAGCATTTT. Amino acid sequence: CASSPGQGNQPQHF. The variable domain in full, completed from reference TRBV9 and TRBJ1-5, reads DSGVTQTPKHLITATGQRVTLRCSPRSGDLSVYWYQQSLDQGLQFLIQYYNGEERAKGNILERFSAQQFPDLHSELNLSSLELGDSALYFCASSPGQGNQPQHFGDGTRLSIL.

Concerning this clone: Other DNA sequences in this sample translate to the same CDR3. The chain carries TRBV20-1 and TRBJ2-7; the match to TRBD2 covers 9 bases. J was trimmed by 6 bases and V by 6 bases; bases with no gene match: 3. Germline lookup yields CDR1 DFQATT and CDR2 SNEGSKA (reference sequence). The CDR3 consists of 11 residues. CDR3 loop: CSALAGVEQYF. The CDR3 DNA sequence: TGCAGTGCCTTAGCGGGAGTCGAGCAGTACTTC.

The gene calls are TRBV2 and TRBJ1-1; D perhaps matches TRBD1 (5 bases). This CDR3 is built from 16 residues. CDR1 is SNHLY, CDR2 FYNNEI, per germline. The ends were cut back, 6 bases at V and 1 base at J, with 18 bases in the middle. The CDR3 is CASRARVTGGNTEAFF. CDR3 DNA sequence: TGTGCCAGCAGGGCCAGGGTTACGGGTGGGAACACTGAAGCTTTCTTT.

The chain combines TRBV28 with TRBJ2-7; TRBD2 might be the D (6 bases). The germline V gene encodes CDR1 MDHEN and CDR2 SYDVKM. Trimming shortened V by 2 bases and J by 3 bases, and 11 bases separated the two germline ends. The CDR3 is 14 amino acids. The CDR3 region is CASSLGGLRYEQYF. In DNA form, the CDR3 reads TGTGCCAGCAGTTTAGGAGGGTTACGCTACGAGCAGTACTTC.

The J gene is TRBJ2-7, the V gene TRBV29-1; 10 bases are shared with TRBD1. The CDR3 length is 15 residues. Germline assignment: CDR1 SQVTM and CDR2 ANQGSEA. The V and J ends lost 5 bases and 4 bases, in that order; junction bases with no gene match: 11. The CDR3 reads CSVYYRDRGRYEQYF. Here the CDR3 DNA reads TGCAGCGTTTACTACCGGGACAGGGGACGTTACGAGCAGTACTTC.

This chain links TRBV28 with TRBJ1-3; the D gene is possibly TRBD1 (5 bases). V dropped 6 bases and J dropped 0 bases, with 15 bases sitting between them. The length of the CDR3 is 16 residues. Germline CDR1 MDHEN, CDR2 SYDVKM. The CDR3 spells CASSQPQVSSGNTIYF. The CDR3 DNA follows: TGTGCCAGCAGCCAACCACAGGTTTCCTCTGGAAACACCATATATTTT.

The chain is built from TRBV15 and TRBJ2-1, with 7 nucleotides matching TRBD1. Germline assignment: CDR1 LNHNV and CDR2 YYDKDF (reference sequence). V shed 0 bases and J 5 bases; nucleotides not matched to a gene: 4. The CDR3 runs 15 residues. In DNA, the CDR3 is TGTGCCACCAGCAGAGACAGGGGGATAAACAATGAGCAGTTCTTC. Protein product: CATSRDRGINNEQFF.

In its sample, this clone was seen many times. This rearrangement joins TRBV10-3 to TRBJ1-6; 9 bases agree with TRBD1. The CDR3 extends over 16 amino acids. Germline assignment: CDR1 ENHRY and CDR2 SYGVKD. Trimming cost V 2 bases and J 10 bases; bases outside gene matches: 9. The CDR3 sequence is CAISETGTGSHSPLHF. CDR3 in DNA: TGTGCCATCAGTGAGACCGGGACAGGGTCCCACTCACCCCTCCACTTT.

The V gene is TRBV9, the J gene TRBJ2-1; 8 nucleotides match TRBD1. The CDR3 loop spans 15 amino acids. Germline V gives CDR1 SGDLS, CDR2 YYNGEE. Unmatched junction bases numbered 11, after V lost 4 bases and J lost 8 bases. In DNA, the CDR3 is TGTGCCAGCAGCCCCGGCCAGGGGGCTTCGTATGAGCAGTTCTTC. As protein: CASSPGQGASYEQFF.

The chain has TRBV27 and TRBJ2-3, with 10 bases matching TRBD1. Germline values: CDR1 MNHEY, CDR2 SMNVEV (reference sequence). The CDR3 runs to 14 residues. Losses at the gene ends were 6 bases for V and 6 bases for J; bases not matched to a gene: 6. DNA for the CDR3: TGTGCCAGCAGGCTGACAGGGGGCTTCGATACGCAGTATTTT. Amino acids: CASRLTGGFDTQYF.

J is TRBJ2-3 and V is TRBV7-2, with 10 bases aligning to TRBD2. The CDR3 has 17 amino acids. V shed 4 bases and J 5 bases; nucleotides not matched to a gene: 12. The germline CDR1 and CDR2 sequences are SGHTA and FQGNSA. In DNA form, the CDR3 reads TGTGCCAGCAGCTCCACCCGGACTAGCGGTAGAAGAGATACGCAGTATTTT. It specifies CASSSTRTSGRRDTQYF.